This T cell receptor (beta chain) is drawn from a study of blood T cell repertoires in COVID-19. Data came from immunoSEQ multiplex PCR; TCRdb stores just in-frame clones and leaves some out. In the table there are some 150,000 clones, roughly 90% of which are singletons. The germline CDR1 and CDR2 sequences are MNHEY and SVGAGI. Trimming shortened V by 7 bases and J by 5 bases, and 14 bases separated the two germline ends. The CDR3 loop spans 13 amino acids. The sample was PBMCs or T cells enriched from blood (not recorded which). The J gene is TRBJ1-1, the V gene TRBV6-5, with D perhaps matching TRBD1 (6 bases). The receptor's source is a human donor with acute COVID-19. The donor label of this sample is uncertain. The CDR3 loop reads CASTQGQSTEAFF. CDR3 in DNA: TGTGCCAGCACCCAGGGGCAAAGTACTGAAGCTTTCTTT.